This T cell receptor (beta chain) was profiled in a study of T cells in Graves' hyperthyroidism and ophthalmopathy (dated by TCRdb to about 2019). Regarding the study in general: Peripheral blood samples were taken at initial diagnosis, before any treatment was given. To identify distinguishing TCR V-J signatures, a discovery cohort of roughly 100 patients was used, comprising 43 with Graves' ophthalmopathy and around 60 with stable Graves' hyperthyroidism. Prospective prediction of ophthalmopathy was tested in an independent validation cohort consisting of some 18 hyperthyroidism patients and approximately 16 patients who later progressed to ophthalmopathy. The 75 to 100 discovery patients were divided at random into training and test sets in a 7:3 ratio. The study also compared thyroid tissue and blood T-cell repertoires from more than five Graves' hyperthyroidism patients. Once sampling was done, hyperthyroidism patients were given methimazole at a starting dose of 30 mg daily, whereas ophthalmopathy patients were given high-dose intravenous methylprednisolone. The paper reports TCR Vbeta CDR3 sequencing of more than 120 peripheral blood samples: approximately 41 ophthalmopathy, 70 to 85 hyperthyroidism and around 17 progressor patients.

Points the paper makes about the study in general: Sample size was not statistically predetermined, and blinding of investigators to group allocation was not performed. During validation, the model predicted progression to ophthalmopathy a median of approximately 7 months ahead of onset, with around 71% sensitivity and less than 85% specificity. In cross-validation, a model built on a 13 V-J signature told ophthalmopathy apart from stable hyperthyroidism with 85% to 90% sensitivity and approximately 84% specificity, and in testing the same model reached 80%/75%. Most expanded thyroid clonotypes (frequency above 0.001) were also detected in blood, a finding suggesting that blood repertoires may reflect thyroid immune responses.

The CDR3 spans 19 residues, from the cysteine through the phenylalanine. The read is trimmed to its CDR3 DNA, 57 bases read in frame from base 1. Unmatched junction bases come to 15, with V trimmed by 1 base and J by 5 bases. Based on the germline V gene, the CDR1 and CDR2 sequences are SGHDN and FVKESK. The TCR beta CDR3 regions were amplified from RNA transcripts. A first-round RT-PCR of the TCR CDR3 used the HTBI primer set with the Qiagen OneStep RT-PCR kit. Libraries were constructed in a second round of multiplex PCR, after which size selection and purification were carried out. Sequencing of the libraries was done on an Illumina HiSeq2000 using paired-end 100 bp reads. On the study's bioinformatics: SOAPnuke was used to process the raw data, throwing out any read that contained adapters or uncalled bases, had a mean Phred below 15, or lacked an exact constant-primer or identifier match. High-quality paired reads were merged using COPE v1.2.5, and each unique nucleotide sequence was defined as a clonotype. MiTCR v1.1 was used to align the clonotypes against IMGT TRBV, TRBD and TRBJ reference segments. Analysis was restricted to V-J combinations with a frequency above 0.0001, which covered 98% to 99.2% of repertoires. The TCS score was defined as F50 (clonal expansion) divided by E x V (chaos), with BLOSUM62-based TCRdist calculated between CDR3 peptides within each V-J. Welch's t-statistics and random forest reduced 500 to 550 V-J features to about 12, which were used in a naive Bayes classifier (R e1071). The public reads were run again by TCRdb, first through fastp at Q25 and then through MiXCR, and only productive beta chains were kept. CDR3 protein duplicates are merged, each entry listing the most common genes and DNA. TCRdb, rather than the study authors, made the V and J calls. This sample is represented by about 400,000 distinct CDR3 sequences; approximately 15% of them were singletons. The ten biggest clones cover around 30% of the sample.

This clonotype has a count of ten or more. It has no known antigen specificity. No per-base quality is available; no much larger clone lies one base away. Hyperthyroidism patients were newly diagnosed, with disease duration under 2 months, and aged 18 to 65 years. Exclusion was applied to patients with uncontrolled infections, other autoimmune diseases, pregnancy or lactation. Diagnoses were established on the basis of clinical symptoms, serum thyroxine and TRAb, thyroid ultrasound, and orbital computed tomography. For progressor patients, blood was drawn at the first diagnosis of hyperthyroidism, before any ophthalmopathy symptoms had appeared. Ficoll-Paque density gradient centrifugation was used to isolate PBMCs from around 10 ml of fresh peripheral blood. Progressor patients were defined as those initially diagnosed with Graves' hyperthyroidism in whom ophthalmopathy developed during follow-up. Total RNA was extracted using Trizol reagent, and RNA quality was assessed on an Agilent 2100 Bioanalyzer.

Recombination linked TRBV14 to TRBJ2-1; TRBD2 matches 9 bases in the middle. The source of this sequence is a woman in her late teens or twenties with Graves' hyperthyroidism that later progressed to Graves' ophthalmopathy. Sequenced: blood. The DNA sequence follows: TGTGCCAGCAGCCAAGCCTCCCGGGGGCGGGAGGGCCGTGACAATGAGCAGTTCTTC. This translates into CASSQASRGREGRDNEQFF.